The T cell receptor (beta chain) under discussion was sequenced for a study of blood T cell repertoires in COVID-19. The germline CDR1 and CDR2 sequences are SGHTS and YDEGEE. Trimming left V 2 bases short and J 10 bases short, with 10 bases between. This CDR3 is 11 amino acids long. The table came from immunoSEQ multiplex PCR; TCRdb's copy has only in-frame clones and leaves some out. The data contain 290,000 or so clones, 82% of them singletons. The V and J genes are TRBV5-8 and TRBJ2-7, with a weak D call TRBD2 (6 bases). Sequenced: PBMCs or T cells enriched from blood (not recorded which). The clonotype comes from a man in his forties or fifties who had been exposed to COVID-19. CDR3 sequence: CASSFRGNQYF. Here the CDR3 DNA reads TGTGCCAGCAGCTTTCGGGGGAACCAGTACTTC.